This TCR beta chain originates from a study of HIV-infected patients and healthy controls. Reverse transcription used roughly 480 ng RNA and constant-region primers for alpha and beta. Using multiplexing indices, alpha and beta chain libraries were generated apart by chain-specific third strand synthesis. A 12-nucleotide barcode per molecule came from two concatenated random hexamers added pre-amplification. Each CDR3 protein is one row after TCRdb ran MiXCR on the 5' RACE reads. Of 10,000 to 15,000 distinct CDR3 sequences in the sample, about 11% are singletons; the top ten hold over 6%. The repertoire came from unfractionated whole blood and reflected all unsorted peripheral T cells. Study-wide results and caveats: Comparisons were complicated because patients and controls had unequal numbers of distinct sequences.

This clonotype rates as medium-sized. Its antigen is not identified. The sequencing input was blood. The sequence was obtained from an adult in good health.

CDR3 nucleotides: TGTGCCAGCAGCTCAACCGGGACAGGGGGCATCTACGAGCAGTACTTC. Protein: CASSSTGTGGIYEQYF. The genes are TRBV6-2 or TRBV6-3 and TRBJ2-7; 12 bases line up with TRBD1. V shed 6 bases, J shed 3 bases, and the junction held 9 bases outside the gene matches. Per the germline V gene, CDR1 is MNHEY and CDR2 is SVGEGT. The CDR3 has 16 amino acids.